Listed below are T cell receptor beta chains from one sample, sequenced in a study of blood T cell repertoires in COVID-19. The protocol was immunoSEQ multiplex PCR, while the TCRdb copy is restricted to in-frame clones and leaves out a portion. The table has about 200,000 clones, 85% to 90% seen once. Sequencing was carried out using PBMCs or T cells enriched from blood (not recorded which). The origin of the receptors is a man in his thirties or forties who had recovered from COVID-19. The CDR3 runs from the conserved cysteine through the conserved F or W. The D gene is left open where the match is weak. Clone size is shown for a subset of rows, as once, few, many or a class of expanded clone.

TRBD1	TRBJ2-2	TRBV4-3	.	TGCGCCAGCAGCGGAGACAGGGGCGTGAGCACCGGGGAGCTGTTTTTT	CASSGDRGVSTGELFF
.	TRBJ1-5	TRBV28	.	TGTGCCAGCGGTGGGGGGGGAGACAATCAGCCCCAGCATTTT	CASGGGGDNQPQHF
TRBD1	TRBJ2-1	TRBV18	.	TGTGCCAGCTCACCTCTCGACAGGGGGCCCCACAATGAGCAGTTCTTC	CASSPLDRGPHNEQFF
.	TRBJ2-1	TRBV9	.	TGTGCCAGCAGCGTAGGTATAACAGGGTCGTCAAATGAGCAGTTCTTC	CASSVGITGSSNEQFF
TRBD1	TRBJ1-1	TRBV19	.	TGTGCCACCCAGCGGGACAGGGGGAACACTGAAGCTTTCTTT	CATQRDRGNTEAFF
.	TRBJ2-7	TRBV5-5	.	TGTGCCAGCAGCTTGGAGCTGTTAGCGGCCTACGAGCAGTACTTC	CASSLELLAAYEQYF
TRBD2	TRBJ2-7	TRBV4-1	.	TGCGCCAGCAGCCGGGGTAGCGGGGATCCCTACGAGCAGTACTTC	CASSRGSGDPYEQYF
TRBD1	TRBJ1-1	TRBV7-8	.	TGTGCCAGCAGCCCACAGGGGGTTTGGGCTGAAGCTTTCTTT	CASSPQGVWAEAFF
TRBD2	TRBJ2-3	TRBV7-2	.	TGTGCCAGCAGCTTGTTGCGGGGGGTCACAGATACGCAGTATTTT	CASSLLRGVTDTQYF
TRBD1	TRBJ2-1	TRBV19	.	TGTGCCAGTACTAAACCGGGACAGCTTTACAATGAGCAGTTCTTC	CASTKPGQLYNEQFF
TRBD1	TRBJ2-3	TRBV29-1	.	TGCAGCGTTGTGCACAGGGGCCCCACAGATACGCAGTATTTT	CSVVHRGPTDTQYF
.	TRBJ2-6	TRBV19	.	TGTGCCAGTTACAGGACCTCTGGGGCCAACGTCCTGACTTTC	CASYRTSGANVLTF
TRBD1	TRBJ2-7	TRBV28	.	TGTGCCAGCAGTCCGCAGGGGGACATCTACGAGCAGTACTTC	CASSPQGDIYEQYF
TRBD2	TRBJ2-3	TRBV30	.	TGTGCCTGGAGTTACCAAGGGACTAACACAGATACGCAGTATTTT	CAWSYQGTNTDTQYF
TRBD1	TRBJ1-5	TRBV6-4	.	TGTGCCAGCAGAAGGGACAGGGCCCAGCCCCAGCATTTT	CASRRDRAQPQHF
.	TRBJ2-5	TRBV25-1	.	TGTGCCAGCAGTGAAAGGGGCTTCCAAGAGACCCAGTACTTC	CASSERGFQETQYF
.	TRBJ2-3	TRBV7-9	.	TGTGCCAGCAGCTTAGGAATTAACTCAGATACGCAGTATTTT	CASSLGINSDTQYF
.	TRBJ1-1	TRBV7-9	.	TGTGCCAGCAGCTTTCGGGGAAACACTGAAGCTTTCTTT	CASSFRGNTEAFF
.	TRBJ1-2	TRBV28	.	TGTGCCAGCAGTTCCCCGGGGGGAAACTATGGCTACACCTTC	CASSSPGGNYGYTF
TRBD1	TRBJ1-2	TRBV29-1	once	TGCAGCGTTGTCGTGGACAGGGCTGGGGATGGCTACACCTTC	CSVVVDRAGDGYTF
.	TRBJ2-3	TRBV11-2	.	TGTGCCAGCAGCCTACTAGCTCTTGCAGATACGCAGTATTTT	CASSLLALADTQYF
TRBD1	TRBJ1-1	TRBV27	.	TGTGCCAGCAGTTCCGGGACAGTGAACACTGAAGCTTTCTTT	CASSSGTVNTEAFF
TRBD2	TRBJ2-1	TRBV10-3	.	TGTGCCATCAGTGGAAGCGGGGGGGCCTACAATGAGCAGTTCTTC	CAISGSGGAYNEQFF
TRBD1	TRBJ1-4	TRBV16	.	TGTGCCAGCAGCCCTACAGGGGGCGCGAATGAAAAACTGTTTTTT	CASSPTGGANEKLFF
.	TRBJ2-7	TRBV21-1	.	TGTGCCAGCAGCACGAGCGGGAGCGGGTGTGAGCAGTACTTC	CASSTSGSGCEQYF
.	TRBJ2-1	TRBV28	.	TGTGCCAGCAGTTTACGGTACAATGAGCAGTTCTTC	CASSLRYNEQFF
TRBD2	TRBJ2-1	TRBV19	.	TGTGCCAGTAGTACAATTAGCGGGGGGGCCTACAATGAGCAGTTCTTC	CASSTISGGAYNEQFF
TRBD1	TRBJ1-2	TRBV29-1	.	TGCAGCGTTGATTGGACAGGGAATGAGAACTATGGCTACACCTTC	CSVDWTGNENYGYTF
TRBD1	TRBJ2-7	TRBV6-2/TRBV6-3	.	TGTGCCAGCAGTCAAGCAGGGGGCTACGAGCAGTACTTC	CASSQAGGYEQYF
.	TRBJ1-6	TRBV30	.	TGTGCCTGGAGTGTCCAGGGGAATTCACCCCTCCACTTT	CAWSVQGNSPLHF
TRBD1	TRBJ1-3	TRBV4-1	.	TGCGCCAGCAGCCAAAACTGGCAAAAGGGGGCTGATGGAAACACCATATATTTT	CASSQNWQKGADGNTIYF
.	TRBJ2-7	TRBV6-5	few	TGTGCCAGCAAACAAGATCTAGGTTTCTCCTACGAGCAGTACTTC	CASKQDLGFSYEQYF
.	TRBJ1-1	TRBV19	.	TGTGCCACGACAGTCATGAACACTGAAGCTTTCTTT	CATTVMNTEAFF
TRBD1	TRBJ1-4	TRBV3-1/TRBV3-2	.	TGTGCCAGCAGCCAAGGCCAGGGGGGAACTGAAAAACTGTTTTTT	CASSQGQGGTEKLFF
.	TRBJ1-4	TRBV28	.	TGTGCCAGCAGTTTACGGAGAGCAACTAATGAAAAACTGTTTTTT	CASSLRRATNEKLFF
.	TRBJ1-3	TRBV11-3	.	TGTGCCAGCAGCTTAGTTCTTGGAAACACCATATATTTT	CASSLVLGNTIYF
TRBD1	TRBJ2-1	TRBV30	.	TGTGCCTGGAGTGCGCCGGGACAGGGGAGGAATGAGCAGTTCTTC	CAWSAPGQGRNEQFF
.	TRBJ2-4	TRBV3-1/TRBV3-2	.	TGTGCCAGCAGTCCCAGACTAAGGGTAGCCAAAAACATTCAGTACTTC	CASSPRLRVAKNIQYF
.	TRBJ2-5	TRBV28	.	TGTGCCAGCAGATCTTCAGTGGAGACCCAGTACTTC	CASRSSVETQYF
.	TRBJ1-5	TRBV4-1	.	TGCGCCAGCAGCCAAGCCGTCGGGGGAAGCAATCAGCCCCAGCATTTT	CASSQAVGGSNQPQHF
.	TRBJ2-3	TRBV7-8	.	TGTGCCAGCAGCTTCTTTATGTGGGGGGCGGCGGGGGCTAGCACAGATACGCAGTATTTT	CASSFFMWGAAGASTDTQYF
.	TRBJ1-6	TRBV21-1	once	TGTGCCAGCAGCAAAGTGTCCAGGTCCTATAATTCACCCCTCCACTTT	CASSKVSRSYNSPLHF
.	TRBJ1-1	TRBV2	.	TGTGCCAGCAGCGACCCGACAGCCATGAACACTGAAGCTTTCTTT	CASSDPTAMNTEAFF
.	TRBJ1-4	TRBV27	few	TGTGCCAGCCCCGGGGGGGCGCGCACTAATGAAAAACTGTTTTTT	CASPGGARTNEKLFF
.	TRBJ2-1	TRBV4-3	.	TGCGCCAGCAGCCTACAGCCGGGAGCGGGTCATGAGCAGTTCTTC	CASSLQPGAGHEQFF
.	TRBJ2-3	TRBV27	.	TGTGCCAGCAGGCCCCTCACGGCCATGGGGGGGCGGGCAGATACGCAGTATTTT	CASRPLTAMGGRADTQYF